Sequencing of this TCR beta chain was carried out in a study of blood T cell repertoires in COVID-19. Study-level background: COVID-19 samples collected from the United States, Italy and Spain covered acute and convalescent phases. From T cells, B-cell-depleted T cells, or PBMCs came the material, which was cDNA or gDNA.

V was pared by 2 bases and J by 1 base, with 11 bases between. Germline CDR1 and CDR2: SGHAT and FQNNGV. The CDR3 loop spans 15 amino acids. Generated by immunoSEQ multiplex PCR, the TCRdb table keeps only in-frame clones and is missing some. The table records roughly 290,000 clones, about 89% of them present only once. Material for sequencing was peripheral blood. The sequence came from a man aged 25 to 45 with acute or convalescent COVID-19. The J gene is TRBJ1-2, the V gene TRBV11-2; D may be TRBD1 (6 bases). The CDR3 protein is CASSLLQGLNYGYTF. The CDR3 DNA sequence: TGTGCCAGCAGCTTACTCCAGGGGCTTAACTATGGCTACACCTTC.